A single sample gave rise to the 10 T cell receptor beta chains below, sequenced in a study of blood T cell repertoires in COVID-19. Measured with immunoSEQ multiplex PCR; TCRdb has only the in-frame clones, and not every one. This sample has hundreds of thousands of clones; approximately 88% occur once, and the top ten carry over 6%. Sequenced: peripheral blood. The receptors shown here come from a woman aged 30 to 39 who had recovered from COVID-19.

V gene TRBV27 combines with J gene TRBJ1-1, with TRBD1 matching over 8 bases. This CDR3 is built from 13 residues. Per the germline V gene, CDR1 is MNHEY and CDR2 is SMNVEV (reference sequence). Trimming took 4 bases from V and 5 from J; bases not matched to a gene: 3. The CDR3 loop is CASSSGGRTEAFF. In DNA form, the CDR3 reads TGTGCCAGCAGTTCAGGGGGCCGGACTGAAGCTTTCTTT.

The chain employs TRBV27 and TRBJ1-4; a possible D gene is TRBD1 (6 bases). The V gene lost 7 bases and the J gene lost 7 bases, with 16 bases spanning the gap. The CDR3 is 14 amino acids. CDR1 and CDR2 (germline): MNHEY, SMNVEV (reference sequence). The CDR3 is CASMPGQSGEKLFF. In DNA form, the CDR3 reads TGTGCCAGCATGCCGGGACAATCGGGTGAAAAACTGTTTTTT.

This chain uses TRBV7-9 with TRBJ2-5, with 9 bases aligning to TRBD1. Germline lookup yields CDR1 SEHNR and CDR2 FQNEAQ (reference sequence). Trimming took 4 bases from V and 3 from J; bases not matched to a gene: 3. The CDR3 consists of 14 residues. The CDR3 region is CASSSTGGEETQYF. In DNA form, the CDR3 reads TGTGCCAGCAGCTCCACAGGGGGCGAAGAGACCCAGTACTTC.

This sequence joins TRBV2 and TRBJ1-3; D call uncertain. Trimming shortened V by 7 bases and J by 0 bases, and 16 bases separated the two germline ends. CDR1 and CDR2 from the germline V gene are SNHLY and FYNNEI. This CDR3 comprises 16 residues. The CDR3 nucleotides read TGTGCCAGCAAGCGGATAATAGGGCCCTCTGGAAACACCATATATTTT. It is translated as CASKRIIGPSGNTIYF.

V and J are TRBV3-1 (or the pseudogene TRBV3-2) and TRBJ2-7; 9 bases are a match to TRBD1. Germline V gene lookup returns CDR1 LGHDT and CDR2 YNNKEL (reference sequence). Trimming at V came to 3 bases and at J to 5 bases, leaving 11 bases not matched to a gene. This CDR3 has 16 residues. Here the CDR3 reads CASSQFHTGTGNEQYF. In DNA, the CDR3 is TGTGCCAGCAGCCAGTTTCACACCGGGACAGGGAACGAGCAGTACTTC.

The V gene is TRBV7-6, the J gene TRBJ2-3; maybe TRBD2 (6 bases). Germline lookup yields CDR1 SGHVS and CDR2 FNYEAQ. The CDR3 totals 14 residues. Trimming left V 0 bases short and J 5 bases short, with 9 bases between. CDR3 amino acids: CASSLAGGLDTQYF. The DNA for the CDR3 is TGTGCCAGCAGCTTAGCTGGAGGGTTAGATACGCAGTATTTT.

This chain uses TRBV7-8 with TRBJ2-5, with D tentatively TRBD2 (5 bases). The CDR3 runs 14 residues. Between the trimmed V and J ends, which lost 5 bases and 2 bases, there was a span of 12 bases. Germline CDR1 reads SGHVS; CDR2 reads FQNEAQ. CDR3 region: CASSGRAAQETQYF. CDR3 in DNA: TGTGCCAGCAGCGGGCGGGCGGCGCAAGAGACCCAGTACTTC.

In its sample, this clone was seen once. The chain carries TRBV2 and TRBJ1-1; a possible D gene is TRBD1 (6 bases). Germline V gives CDR1 SNHLY, CDR2 FYNNEI. The CDR3 has 11 amino acids. Trimming took 9 bases from V and 5 from J, leaving 10 bases between them. The CDR3 bases are TGTGCCAGTAGGGGGTATACTGAAGCTTTCTTT. Residues: CASRGYTEAFF.

This clone was seen a single time. This sequence joins TRBV6-1 and TRBJ2-6, with 9 bases matching TRBD2. This CDR3 is 17 amino acids long. CDR1 MNHNS and CDR2 SASEGT come from the germline V gene. V lost 2 bases and J lost 4; bases outside the gene matches: 6. CDR3 loop: CASSELASGAGANVLTF. The CDR3 DNA sequence: TGTGCCAGCAGTGAACTGGCTAGCGGGGCGGGGGCCAACGTCCTGACTTTC.

The chain couples TRBV5-1 to TRBJ2-5, with 8 bases lining up with TRBD1. Unmatched junction bases numbered 7, after V lost 4 bases and J lost 5 bases. The CDR3 covers 14 residues. Germline CDR1 reads SGHRS; CDR2 reads YFSETQ. As DNA, the CDR3 is TGCGCCAGCAGCCACTACGACAGGGGTGAGACCCAGTACTTC. Translated: CASSHYDRGETQYF.